This TCR beta chain was recovered during a study of T cells after posttransplantation cyclophosphamide. Cells defined as naive were viable CD3+CD4+ or CD3+CD8+ and CCR7+CD45RA+CD45RO-CD95-CD27+CD28+. This related bone marrow graft donor gave peripheral blood on the day of marrow donation. The data were produced by immunoSEQ multiplex PCR, yet TCRdb's version contains in-frame clones alone and is incomplete. The repertoire holds around 20,000 clones, with approximately 98% as singletons. CDR1 and CDR2 (germline): LNHDA, SQIVND (reference sequence). J was trimmed by 5 bases and V by 4 bases; bases with no gene match: 6. This CDR3 is 14 amino acids long.

The rearrangement uses TRBV19 and TRBJ1-2, with 8 bases identical to TRBD1. Sequences were obtained from naive CD4+ T cells sorted from PBMCs. This clonotype was obtained from a man aged 50 to 59 in good health, CMV-negative, and a related stem cell transplant donor. CDR3 protein: CASSTPGTGYGYTF. The DNA of the CDR3 is TGTGCCAGTAGTACACCTGGGACAGGATATGGCTACACCTTC.